The entry below gives a single TCR beta chain sequence along with its context. Its antigen remains unknown. This CDR3 spans 14 amino acids. The ends were cut back, 3 bases at V and 7 bases at J, with 15 bases in the middle. CDR1 and CDR2 from the germline V gene are MNHNS and SASEGT. This sample was taken from a study of cytomegalovirus exposure and HLA in healthy donors. As for the study in general: HLA-typed donors were the source of about 85 million unique TCRs, which an early data release held. General study results and limits: Confirmation was obtained in vitro that a few CMV-associated chains are specific for CMV antigens. The study recorded 160 or so TCR beta chains that were cytomegalovirus-associated.

60 Vbeta and 13 Jbeta primers were used in PCR. Data came from immunoSEQ multiplex PCR; TCRdb stores just in-frame clones and leaves some out. In the table there are roughly 130,000 clones, 70% to 85% of which are singletons. The sequence was obtained from a woman aged 55 to 70 in good health and CMV-seropositive. The sample taken for sequencing was PBMCs. The gene calls are TRBV6-1 and TRBJ1-1; D perhaps matches TRBD1 (6 bases). In DNA, the CDR3 is TGTGCCAGCAGTGACCAAACAGGGCGGCTTGAAGCTTTCTTT. Protein: CASSDQTGRLEAFF.